This TCR beta chain stems from a study of T cell responses to AZD1222 COVID-19 vaccine. About the research overall: Pooled samples include second doses given at about 4 or 12 weeks.

A note on this clone: Its specificity is unknown.

With 2 bases removed from V and 0 bases from J, the gap between germline ends came to 8 bases. The germline V gene encodes CDR1 MNHNS and CDR2 SASEGT. This CDR3 spans 15 amino acids. Here immunoSEQ multiplex PCR was the method, and the copy in TCRdb shows in-frame clones only, minus some. The sample records more than 100,000 clones, 75% to 90% being singletons. General observations from the study: Two AZD1222 doses significantly raised spike-specific TCR breadth and depth over controls. Seropositive AZD1222 recipients at baseline numbered only five or six.

The receptor was isolated from an adult in good health. The chain combines TRBV6-1 with TRBJ1-5; D is ambiguous. The material was peripheral blood, obtained on day 0 of AZD1222 vaccination. The CDR3, as DNA: TGTGCCAGCAGTGAACAGGCACCTAGCAATCAGCCCCAGCATTTT. This gives the protein CASSEQAPSNQPQHF.